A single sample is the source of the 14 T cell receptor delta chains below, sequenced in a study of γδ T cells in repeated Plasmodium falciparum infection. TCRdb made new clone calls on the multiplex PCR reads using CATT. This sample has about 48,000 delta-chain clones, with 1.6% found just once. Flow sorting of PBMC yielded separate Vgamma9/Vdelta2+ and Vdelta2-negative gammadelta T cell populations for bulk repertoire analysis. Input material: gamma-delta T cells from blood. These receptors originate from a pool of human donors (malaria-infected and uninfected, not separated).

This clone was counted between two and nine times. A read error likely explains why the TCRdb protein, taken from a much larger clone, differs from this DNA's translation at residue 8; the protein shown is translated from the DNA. As DNA, the CDR3 is TGTGCTCTTGGGGCCCTAACCATCGATAAACTCATCTTT. Its protein is CALGALTIDKLIF. The chain carries TRDV1 and TRDJ1, with D uncertain. CDR3 size: 13 residues. Per the germline V gene, CDR1 is TSWWSYY and CDR2 is QGS. Trimming took off 4 bases at V and 4 bases at J, with 10 bases between the two ends.

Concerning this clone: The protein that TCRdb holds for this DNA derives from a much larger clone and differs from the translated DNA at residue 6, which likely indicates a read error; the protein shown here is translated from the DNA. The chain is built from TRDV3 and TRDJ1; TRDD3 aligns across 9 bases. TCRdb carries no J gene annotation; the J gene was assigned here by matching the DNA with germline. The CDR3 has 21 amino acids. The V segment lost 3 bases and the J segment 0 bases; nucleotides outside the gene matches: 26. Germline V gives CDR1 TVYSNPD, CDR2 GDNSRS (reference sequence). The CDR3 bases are TGTGCCTTCACCCACCTCCTACTCGGTTTAACGGGGGATACCTACACCGATAAACTCATCTTT. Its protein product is CAFTHLLLGLTGDTYTDKLIF.

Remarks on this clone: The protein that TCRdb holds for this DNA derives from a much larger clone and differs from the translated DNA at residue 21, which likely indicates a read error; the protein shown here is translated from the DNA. The CDR3 DNA sequence: TGTGCTCTTGGGGAAGGAGTACCCCTCTCGTGGTGGGGGATACGGCGAACCGATAAACTCTTCTTT. This translates into CALGEGVPLSWWGIRRTDKLFF. V is TRDV1 and J is TRDJ2; TRDD3 matches at 11 bases. Here the J gene was assigned by germline matching of the DNA, as TCRdb has none. J lost 12 bases, V lost 2 bases, and 29 bases had no gene match. The CDR3 has 22 residues. Germline assignment: CDR1 TSWWSYY and CDR2 QGS.

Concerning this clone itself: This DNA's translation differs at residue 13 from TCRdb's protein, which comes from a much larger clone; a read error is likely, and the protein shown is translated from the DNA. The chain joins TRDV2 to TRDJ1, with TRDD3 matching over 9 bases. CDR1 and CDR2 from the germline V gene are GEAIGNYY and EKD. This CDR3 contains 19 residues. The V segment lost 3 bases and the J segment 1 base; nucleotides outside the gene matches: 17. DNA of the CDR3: TGTGCCTGTGACTCTCTAACTGGGGGACAGACTGAGTCCACCGATAAACTCATCTTT. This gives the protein CACDSLTGGQTESTDKLIF.

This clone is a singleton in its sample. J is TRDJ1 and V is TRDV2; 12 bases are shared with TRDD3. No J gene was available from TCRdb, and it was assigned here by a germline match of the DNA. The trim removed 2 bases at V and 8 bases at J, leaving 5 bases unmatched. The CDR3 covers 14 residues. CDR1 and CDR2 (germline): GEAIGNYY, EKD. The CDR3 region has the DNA TGTGCCTGTGACAAACTGGGGGATACCCAAAAACTCATCTTT. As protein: CACDKLGDTQKLIF.

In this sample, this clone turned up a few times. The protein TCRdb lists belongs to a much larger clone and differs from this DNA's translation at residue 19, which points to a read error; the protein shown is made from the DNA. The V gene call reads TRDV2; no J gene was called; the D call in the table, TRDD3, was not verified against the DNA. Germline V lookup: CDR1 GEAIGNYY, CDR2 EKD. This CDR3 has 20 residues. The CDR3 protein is CACDTERGRAGGHNTDKLTF. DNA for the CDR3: TGTGCCTGTGACACCGAGCGTGGAAGGGCTGGGGGCCACAACACCGATAAACTCACCTTT.

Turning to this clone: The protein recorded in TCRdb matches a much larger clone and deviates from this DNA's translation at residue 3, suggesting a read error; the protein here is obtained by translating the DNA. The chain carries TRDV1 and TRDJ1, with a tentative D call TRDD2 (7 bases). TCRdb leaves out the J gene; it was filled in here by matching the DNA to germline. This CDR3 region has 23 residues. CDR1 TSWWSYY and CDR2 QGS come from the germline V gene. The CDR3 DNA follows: TGTGCTCCTGGGGACCGGCCTTCCTTCTACGTACTAGTTTCCTTACTGTACACCGATAAACTCATCTTT. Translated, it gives CAPGDRPSFYVLVSLLYTDKLIF.

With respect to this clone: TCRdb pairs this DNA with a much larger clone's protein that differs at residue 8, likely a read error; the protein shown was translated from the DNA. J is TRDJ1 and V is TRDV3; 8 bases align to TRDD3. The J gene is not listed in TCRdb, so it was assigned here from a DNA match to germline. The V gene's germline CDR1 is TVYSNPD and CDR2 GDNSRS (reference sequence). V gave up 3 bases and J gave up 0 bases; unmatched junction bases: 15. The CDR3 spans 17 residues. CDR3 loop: CALTSMGRLGDTDKLIF. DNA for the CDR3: TGTGCCTTGACCTCTATGGGTAGACTGGGGGACACCGATAAACTCATCTTT.

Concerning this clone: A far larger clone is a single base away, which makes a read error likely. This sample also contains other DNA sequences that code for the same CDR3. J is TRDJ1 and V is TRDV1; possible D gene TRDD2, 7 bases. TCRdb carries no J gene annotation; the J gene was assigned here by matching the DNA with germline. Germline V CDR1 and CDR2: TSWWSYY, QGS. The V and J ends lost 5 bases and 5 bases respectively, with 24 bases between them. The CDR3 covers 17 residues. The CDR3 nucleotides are TGTGCTCTTGGGTCACCCCCTTTCCTACGCCTGGGGGATAAACTCATCTTT. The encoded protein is CALGSPPFLRLGDKLIF.

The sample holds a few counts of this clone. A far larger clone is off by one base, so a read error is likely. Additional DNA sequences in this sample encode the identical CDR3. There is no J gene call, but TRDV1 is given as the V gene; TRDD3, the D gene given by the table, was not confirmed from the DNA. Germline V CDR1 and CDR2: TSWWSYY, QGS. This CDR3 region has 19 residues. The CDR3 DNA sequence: TGTGCTCTTGGGGAAAAGGCTCCTACGCTGGGGGATACGGCCGATAAGCTCATCTTT. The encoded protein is CALGEKAPTLGDTADKLIF.

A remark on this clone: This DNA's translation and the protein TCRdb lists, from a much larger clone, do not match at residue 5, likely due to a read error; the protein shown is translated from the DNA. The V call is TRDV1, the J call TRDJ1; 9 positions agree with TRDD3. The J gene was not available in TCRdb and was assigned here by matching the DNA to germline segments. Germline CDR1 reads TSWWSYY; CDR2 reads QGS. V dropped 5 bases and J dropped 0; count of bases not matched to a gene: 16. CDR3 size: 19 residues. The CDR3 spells CALGSSGYWGTEYTDKLIF. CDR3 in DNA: TGTGCTCTTGGGAGTTCTGGGTACTGGGGGACAGAATACACCGATAAACTCATCTTT.

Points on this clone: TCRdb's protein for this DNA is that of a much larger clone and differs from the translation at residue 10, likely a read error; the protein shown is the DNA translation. The CDR3 protein is CACDDVQSENTNSSWDTRQMFF. The CDR3 coding sequence is TGTGCCTGTGACGACGTCCAATCCGAGAATACGAACTCATCCTGGGACACCCGACAGATGTTTTTC. This chain uses TRDV2 with TRDJ3, with D tentatively TRDD3 (5 bases). TCRdb supplies no J gene; here it was assigned by aligning the nucleotide sequence to germline. The V end lost 3 bases, the J end lost 1 base, and 27 bases lay between the germline ends. The CDR3 runs 22 residues. The V gene's germline CDR1 is GEAIGNYY and CDR2 EKD.

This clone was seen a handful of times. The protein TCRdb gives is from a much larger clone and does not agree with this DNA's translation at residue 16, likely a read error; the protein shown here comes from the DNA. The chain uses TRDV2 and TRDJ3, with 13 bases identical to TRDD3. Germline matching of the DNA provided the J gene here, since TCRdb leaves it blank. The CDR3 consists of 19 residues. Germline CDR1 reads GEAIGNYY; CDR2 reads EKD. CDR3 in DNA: TGTGCCTGTGACACCCTACTGGGGGATACGCTGGGGGACACCCGACCGATGTTTTTC. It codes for CACDTLLGDTLGDTRPMFF.

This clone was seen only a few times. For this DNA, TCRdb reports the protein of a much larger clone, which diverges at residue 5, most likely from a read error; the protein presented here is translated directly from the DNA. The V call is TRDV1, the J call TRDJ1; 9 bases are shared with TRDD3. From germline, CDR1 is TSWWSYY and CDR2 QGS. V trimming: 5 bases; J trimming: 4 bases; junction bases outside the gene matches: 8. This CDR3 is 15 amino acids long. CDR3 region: CALGLYWGTGDKLIF. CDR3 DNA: TGTGCTCTTGGGCTGTACTGGGGGACCGGCGATAAACTCATCTTT.